The following is a TCR beta chain sequence with its context. Its recognized antigen is unknown. The input lacks base qualities; no much larger clone sits a single base away. The data were obtained in a study of OX40 agonist ivuxolimab in advanced cancers. About the study as a whole: Ivuxolimab, which targeted the costimulatory receptor OX40 (CD134), was an agonistic, fully human IgG2 monoclonal antibody. Intravenous ivuxolimab was administered to patients every 2 weeks at six dose levels: 0.01, 0.1, 0.3, 1.5, 3 and 10 mg/kg. Three dose-escalation patients achieved partial responses, one with hepatocellular carcinoma and two with cutaneous melanoma. The purpose of peripheral TCRbeta sequencing was to test whether ivuxolimab changed TCR sequence diversity and led to clonal T-cell expansion. Prior anti-PD-1, anti-PD-L1 or anti-CTLA-4 therapy was permitted, and about 40% of dose-escalation patients had received checkpoint inhibitors. The paper covers the monotherapy dose-escalation part of the phase I ivuxolimab trial, which included N ≈ 57 patients. In the dose-escalation cohort, 82.7% of patients were male, and the mean age was around 60 years, with a range of about 20 to 90. Of the approximately 54 patients in dose escalation, about 20 had hepatocellular carcinoma, some 15 had melanoma, 9 had renal cell carcinoma and 9 had head and neck cancer. What the authors observed across the whole study: At doses of 0.1 to 3.0 mg/kg, clonal expansion of both CD4+ and CD8+ T cells in blood was seen between baseline and week 6. After ivuxolimab, expanded clones were on average more numerous among CD8+ T cells than among CD4+ T cells. The antigen specificity of the peripheral T cells that underwent clonal expansion was not determined. Low levels of normalized T-cell clonal expansion were also seen in some patients who did not respond. Partial responders in the 0.1-3.0 mg/kg groups had among the lowest normalized peripheral clonal expansion, especially among CD8+ T cells.

To sequence the TCRbeta CDR3 region, genomic DNA was isolated from the sorted cells. The immunoSEQ Assay was used for sequencing of TCRbeta CDR3 regions. The source is immuneACCESS, and TCRdb retained only in-frame sequences with V and J called. Part of the clones is not carried over; for the studies checked, unresolved V genes explain less than half of this, and the remainder is unexplained. Counted in this sample were about 75,000 clones; about 85% of them appeared once. The ten biggest clones cover roughly 15% of the sample. Patients with autoimmune disease history or receiving systemic immunosuppression were excluded from the trial. Peripheral blood for TCR sequencing was collected from all dose cohorts at baseline, on cycle 4 day 1, and on cycle 7 day 1. Samples were obtained from an open-label, multicenter, first-in-human phase I dose-escalation trial of ivuxolimab. The trial enrolled adults with locally advanced or metastatic head and neck squamous cell, hepatocellular, melanoma or renal cell carcinoma. Before TCR sequencing, CD4+ T cells and CD8+ T cells from peripheral blood were sorted into separate populations.

Cut back by 2 bases and 5 bases, the V and J ends lie 9 bases apart. From the germline V gene, CDR1 is KGHSH and CDR2 is LQKENI. The CDR3 measures 13 amino acids from cysteine to phenylalanine. Only the CDR3 region is kept as DNA, spanning 39 bases read in frame from base 1. The sequenced sample was CD4+ or CD8+ T cells sorted from blood, obtained in a trial of the OX40 agonist ivuxolimab. The TCR comes from an adult with an advanced solid tumor such as melanoma, head and neck, liver or kidney cancer. The sequence links TRBV18 to TRBJ2-5; the D gene is not confidently resolved. The CDR3 region: CASSPEIRETQYF. The sequence in DNA is TGTGCCAGCTCACCAGAAATCCGGGAGACCCAGTACTTC. This CDR3, with the reference TRBV18 and TRBJ2-5 proteins standing in past its ends, gives the full variable domain NAGVMQNPRHLVRRRGQEARLRCSPMKGHSHVYWYRQLPEEGLKFMVYLQKENIIDESGMPKERFSAEFPKEGPSILRIQQVVRGDSAAYFCASSPEIRETQYFGPGTRLLVL.